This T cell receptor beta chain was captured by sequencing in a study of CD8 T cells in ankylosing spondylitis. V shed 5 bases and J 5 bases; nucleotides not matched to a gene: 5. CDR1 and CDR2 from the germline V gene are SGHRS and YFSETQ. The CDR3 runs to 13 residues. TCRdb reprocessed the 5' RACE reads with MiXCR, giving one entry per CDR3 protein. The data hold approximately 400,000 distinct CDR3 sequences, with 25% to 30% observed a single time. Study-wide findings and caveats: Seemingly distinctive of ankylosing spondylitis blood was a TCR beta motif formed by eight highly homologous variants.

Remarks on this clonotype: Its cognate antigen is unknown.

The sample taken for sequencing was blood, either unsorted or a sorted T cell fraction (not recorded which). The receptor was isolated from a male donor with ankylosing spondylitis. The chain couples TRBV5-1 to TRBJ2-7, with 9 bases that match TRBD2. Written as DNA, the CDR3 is TGCGCCAGCAGATCATTAGCGGGAGACGAGCAGTACTTC. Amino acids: CASRSLAGDEQYF. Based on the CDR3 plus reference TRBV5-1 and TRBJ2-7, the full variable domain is KAGVTQTPRYLIKTRGQQVTLSCSPISGHRSVSWYQQTPGQGLQFLFEYFSETQRNKGNFPGRFSGRQFSNSRSEMNVSTLELGDSALYLCASRSLAGDEQYFGPGTRLTVT.